This record concerns one T cell receptor (beta chain) sequence. CDR3 length: 14 amino acids. V was cut by 6 bases and J by 3 bases, with 14 bases left in between. The germline V gene encodes CDR1 SGHTA and CDR2 FQGNSA. The assay was immunoSEQ multiplex PCR, and TCRdb's table has in-frame clones only and misses some. The table has approximately 4,900 clones, over 60% seen once. The data are from a study of brain metastases from non-small cell lung cancer. The receptor's source is a donor at least 40 years old with non-small cell lung cancer. The chain couples TRBV7-2 to TRBJ1-2; D perhaps matches TRBD1 (5 bases). What was sequenced was primary lung tumor tissue. CDR3 amino acids: CASRRQNEYYGYTF. The DNA of the CDR3 is TGTGCCAGCAGGAGACAGAATGAGTACTATGGCTACACCTTC.